What follows are 24 T cell receptor beta chains derived from one specimen sequenced in a study of graft-versus-host responses after intestinal transplantation. Some clones are missing from TCRdb's copy, which holds only in-frame ones; the method was immunoSEQ multiplex PCR. The sample includes approximately 10,000 clones, roughly 77% of them seen just once. Intraepithelial lymphocytes and lamina propria lymphocytes were released through processing of graft tissue. The starting material was ileum tissue, obtained about 150 days after intestinal transplantation. All receptors come from a human patient who received an intestinal transplant, so some T cells may come from the graft donor.

The chain recombines TRBV11-3 with TRBJ1-3; D is perhaps TRBD1 (5 bases). The CDR3 contains 14 residues. V was pared by 5 bases and J by 4 bases, with 12 bases between. CDR1 and CDR2 from the germline V gene are SGHNT and YENEEA. CDR3 coding DNA: TGTGCCAGCAGCCAAGGGGTTGCGGGAAACACCATATATTTT. As protein: CASSQGVAGNTIYF.

The count of this clone is one. This chain connects TRBV7-3 to TRBJ2-3, with 7 bases aligning to TRBD2. J gave up 0 bases and V 5 bases, and 11 bases lay outside the gene matches. CDR3 length: 17 residues. Germline CDR1 and CDR2: SGHTA and FQGTGA. The CDR3 DNA reads as TGTGCCAGCAGCAGGGTTGCAAGCGGGGCTAGCACAGATACGCAGTATTTT. Amino acid sequence: CASSRVASGASTDTQYF.

This clone was observed a few times. The rearrangement uses TRBV4-2 and TRBJ2-7; TRBD2 might be the D (7 bases). Per germline, CDR1 LGHNA and CDR2 YNFKEQ. The CDR3 is made up of 15 amino acids. The V and J ends lost 2 bases and 5 bases respectively, with 16 bases between them. In DNA, the CDR3 is TGTGCCAGCAGCCAACCGTCGCGGGGGCGCAACGAGCAGTACTTC. Translated: CASSQPSRGRNEQYF.

The rearrangement links TRBV11-2 to TRBJ2-7; 7 nucleotides match TRBD2. The CDR3 sequence is 14 residues long. Germline V gene lookup returns CDR1 SGHAT and CDR2 FQNNGV. J lost 0 bases, V lost 5 bases, and 4 bases had no gene match. CDR3 coding DNA: TGTGCCAGCAGCCGAGCGGGATTCTCCTACGAGCAGTACTTC. It specifies CASSRAGFSYEQYF.

This chain joins TRBV29-1 and TRBJ1-4; 9 positions agree with TRBD1. Germline-derived CDR1 and CDR2 are SQVTM and ANQGSEA. V was clipped by 4 bases and J by 8 bases; unmatched bases: 5. The CDR3 extends over 13 amino acids. This CDR3 is CSVGWTGVEKLFF. Written as DNA, the CDR3 is TGCAGCGTTGGGTGGACAGGGGTCGAAAAACTGTTTTTT.

This clone has only a few counts. The genes are TRBV28 and TRBJ2-7; 7 bases map to TRBD2. The CDR3 spans 14 residues. Germline trimming cut 4 bases from V and 0 bases from J; bases unmatched to any gene: 3. The germline gives CDR1 MDHEN, CDR2 SYDVKM. The CDR3 sequence: CASSSRDYSYEQYF. The CDR3 nucleotides read TGTGCCAGCAGTTCCCGGGACTACTCCTACGAGCAGTACTTC.

This clone has just a few counts. This chain connects TRBV7-8 to TRBJ2-5, with D tentatively TRBD2 (6 bases). This CDR3 is 14 amino acids long. Germline V gene lookup returns CDR1 SGHVS and CDR2 FQNEAQ. Trimming took off 4 bases at V and 1 base at J, with 10 bases between the two ends. The CDR3 region is CASSSRDFQETQYF. The CDR3 DNA sequence: TGTGCCAGCAGCTCCCGGGACTTCCAAGAGACCCAGTACTTC.

V usage is TRBV21-1 and J usage is TRBJ2-2; the D call in the table, TRBD1, was not verified against the DNA. TRBV21-1 is classified as a pseudogene. The CDR3 extends over 15 amino acids. CDR3 protein: CASSTTGGPTGELFF. CDR3 DNA sequence: TGTGCCAGCAGCACGACAGGGGGCCCCACCGGGGAGCTGTTTTTT.

The chain couples TRBV13 to TRBJ2-3, with a tentative D call TRBD2 (5 bases). CDR3 length: 16 amino acids. Trimming took 0 bases from V and 2 from J, leaving 12 bases between them. The germline V gene encodes CDR1 PRHDT and CDR2 FYEKMQ (reference sequence). The CDR3 reads CASSLGPRGSTDTQYF. The CDR3 DNA reads as TGTGCCAGCAGCTTAGGCCCTCGGGGTTCCACAGATACGCAGTATTTT.

This chain joins TRBV5-1 and TRBJ1-1; a weak D match, TRBD1 (5 bases). Germline V lookup: CDR1 SGHRS, CDR2 YFSETQ. The CDR3 length is 15 residues. The V end was cut by 0 bases, the J end by 0 bases, with 9 bases between. As DNA, the CDR3 is TGCGCCAGCAGCTTGGATGACAGCATGAACACTGAAGCTTTCTTT. Translation gives CASSLDDSMNTEAFF.

This chain connects TRBV18 to TRBJ2-3; 16 bases fit TRBD2. Germline trimming cut 0 bases from V and 1 base from J; bases unmatched to any gene: 4. The CDR3 runs 19 residues. CDR1 KGHSH and CDR2 LQKENI come from the germline V gene. The CDR3 bases are TGTGCCAGCTCACCACCGGGACTAGCGGGGGGGCTTCGCACAGATACGCAGTATTTT. Encoded protein: CASSPPGLAGGLRTDTQYF.

This clone was observed a few times. The V gene is TRBV7-9, the J gene TRBJ1-2, with TRBD1 matching over 8 bases. Unmatched junction bases numbered 2, after V lost 4 bases and J lost 4 bases. Germline loops: CDR1 SEHNR, CDR2 FQNEAQ (reference sequence). CDR3 length: 13 residues. The CDR3 spells CASSWTGSYGYTF. The CDR3 DNA reads as TGTGCCAGCAGCTGGACAGGGTCCTATGGCTACACCTTC.

The J gene is TRBJ2-3, the V gene TRBV4-2, with 10 bases identical to TRBD2. The junction had 2 bases not matched to a gene; V was cut back by 4 bases and J by 1 base. CDR1 and CDR2 (germline): LGHNA, YNFKEQ. The CDR3 totals 15 residues. The CDR3 here is CASSLAGGGTDTQYF. CDR3 sequence (DNA): TGTGCCAGCAGCCTAGCGGGAGGAGGCACAGATACGCAGTATTTT.

The chain employs TRBV6-5 and TRBJ1-1, with 8 bases lining up with TRBD1. The CDR3 consists of 14 residues. Germline V gene lookup returns CDR1 MNHEY and CDR2 SVGAGI. J lost 1 base, V lost 8 bases, and 6 bases had no gene match. The DNA for the CDR3 is TGTGCCAGCCGGAAGGGACAGGCGAACACTGAAGCTTTCTTT. It codes for CASRKGQANTEAFF.

This clone was picked up a small number of times. A junction boundary mismatches the germline segment, possibly from a read error. The chain joins TRBV13 to TRBJ2-3; 16 nucleotides match TRBD2. CDR3 length: 16 amino acids. Germline CDR1 and CDR2: PRHDT and FYEKMQ (reference sequence). This chain's CDR3 is CASSQGTSGGADTQYF. Here the CDR3 DNA reads TGCGCCAGCAGCCAGGGGACTAGCGGGGGGGCAGATACGCAGTATTTT.

The rearrangement uses TRBV7-8 and TRBJ2-3, with a possible D match to TRBD2 (7 bases). V lost 5 bases to trimming and J lost 0 bases, with 21 bases between them. The CDR3 covers 18 residues. Germline V CDR1 and CDR2: SGHVS, FQNEAQ. CDR3 coding DNA: TGTGCCAGCAGCCCGGGGTTGGGGGGGGCCTCTAGCACAGATACGCAGTATTTT. Its protein product is CASSPGLGGASSTDTQYF.

Of note for this clone: At the DNA level, this CDR3 is encoded by other sequences in the same sample as well. The chain couples TRBV7-9 to TRBJ1-2; the D gene is possibly TRBD1 (6 bases). The CDR3 has 12 amino acids. CDR1 SEHNR and CDR2 FQNEAQ come from the germline V gene (reference sequence). V shed 3 bases and J shed 5 bases, with 7 bases lying between them. The CDR3 region has the DNA TGTGCCAGCAGCTTGACAGGTTATGGCTACACCTTC. Residues: CASSLTGYGYTF.

V is TRBV10-3 and J is TRBJ2-3; D possibly corresponds to TRBD1 (5 bases). Per the germline V gene, CDR1 is ENHRY and CDR2 is SYGVKD. The length of the CDR3 is 16 residues. V was clipped by 4 bases and J by 0 bases, with 14 bases between them. The CDR3, as DNA: TGTGCCATCAGTGGAACCGACAGCAGAAGCACAGATACGCAGTATTTT. Encoded protein: CAISGTDSRSTDTQYF.

The chain combines TRBV21-1 with TRBJ1-4. TRBV21-1 is an annotated pseudogene. CDR3 length: 13 amino acids. CDR3 region: CASSKGVGEKLFF. CDR3 sequence (DNA): TGTGCCAGCAGCAAGGGAGTCGGAGAAAAACTGTTTTTT.

V usage is TRBV5-6 and J usage is TRBJ1-1; possibly TRBD1 for D (6 bases). Germline V lookup: CDR1 SGHDT, CDR2 YYEEEE. This CDR3 comprises 13 residues. Trimming removed 6 bases from V and 2 bases from J, with 11 bases in between. Here the CDR3 reads CASIPDRNTEAFF. In DNA form, the CDR3 reads TGTGCCAGCATCCCGGACAGAAACACTGAAGCTTTCTTT.

The chain recombines TRBV9 with TRBJ2-2; D gene unclear. V was cut by 0 bases and J by 6 bases, with 3 bases left in between. The germline gives CDR1 SGDLS, CDR2 YYNGEE. The CDR3 extends over 12 amino acids. This CDR3 reads CASSVVSGELFF. The CDR3 DNA reads TGTGCCAGCAGCGTAGTCTCCGGGGAGCTGTTTTTT.

This rearrangement joins TRBV6-4 to TRBJ2-3, with D hard to call. The V end was cut by 3 bases, the J end by 7 bases, with 8 bases between. The CDR3 is made up of 12 amino acids. CDR1 MRHNA and CDR2 SNTAGT come from the germline V gene. CDR3 in DNA: TGTGCCAGCAGTGAACCCTATAATACGCAGTATTTT. Translation gives CASSEPYNTQYF.

V usage is TRBV2 and J usage is TRBJ1-6; 12 nucleotides line up with TRBD1. The CDR3 consists of 14 residues. Germline assignment: CDR1 SNHLY and CDR2 FYNNEI. J lost 10 bases, V lost 6 bases, and 4 bases had no gene match. CDR3 coding DNA: TGTGCCAGCAGGGGACAGGGGGCGATATCACCCCTCCACTTT. It yields the protein CASRGQGAISPLHF.

This clone has only one observation. This chain joins TRBV28 and TRBJ2-2, with 7 bases matching TRBD1. V gave up 7 bases and J gave up 3 bases; unmatched junction bases: 8. Per germline, CDR1 MDHEN and CDR2 SYDVKM. The CDR3 covers 15 residues. The CDR3 bases are TGTGCCAGCATAAGACGCCAGGGGGACACCGGGGAGCTGTTTTTT. Translation: CASIRRQGDTGELFF.